The 15 T cell receptor beta chains listed next were all sequenced from one sample in a study of T cell responses to AZD1222 COVID-19 vaccine. TCRdb's copy holds only in-frame clones and misses some; the assay was immunoSEQ multiplex PCR. The sample shows 180,000 or so clones, 85% to 95% of them seen only once. Sample: peripheral blood, taken on day 0 of AZD1222 vaccination. The receptor source for this set is an adult in good health.

The rearrangement links TRBV11-1 to TRBJ1-6; TRBD1 aligns across 7 bases. CDR3 length: 16 amino acids. V trimming: 8 bases; J trimming: 9 bases; junction bases outside the gene matches: 16. Germline-derived CDR1 and CDR2 are SGHAT and FQDESV (reference sequence). CDR3 region: CASASQPGQFPSPLHF. The DNA of the CDR3 is TGTGCCAGCGCTTCTCAACCGGGACAGTTCCCTTCACCCCTCCACTTT.

J is TRBJ2-1 and V is TRBV5-4; perhaps D is TRBD1 or TRBD2 (5 bases each). The ends were cut back, 4 bases at V and 9 bases at J, with 20 bases in the middle. Germline V gene sequence: CDR1 SGHNT, CDR2 YYREEE (reference sequence). The CDR3 runs 15 residues. CDR3: CASSRFLGAGSEQFF. DNA of the CDR3: TGTGCCAGCAGCCGTTTCCTTGGGGCTGGGAGTGAGCAGTTCTTC.

The J gene is TRBJ1-5, the V gene TRBV5-5; D uncertain. Trimming stripped 4 bases from V and 5 bases from J, with 7 bases between. Germline-derived CDR1 and CDR2 are SGHKS and YYEKEE (reference sequence). The CDR3 has 12 amino acids. Written as DNA, the CDR3 is TGTGCCAGCAGCCCTGCGGATCAGCCCCAGCATTTT. This translates into CASSPADQPQHF.

The chain is built from TRBV28 and TRBJ1-5; a weak D match, TRBD1 (5 bases). CDR1 is MDHEN and CDR2 is SYDVKM in the germline V gene. CDR3 length: 13 amino acids. V dropped 3 bases and J dropped 11 bases, with 14 bases sitting between them. The CDR3 coding sequence is TGTGCCAGCAGTTTGGACACGGGGTTAACCCAGCATTTT. It specifies CASSLDTGLTQHF.

This clone was detected only once. J is TRBJ1-1 and V is TRBV2; D is possibly TRBD1 (5 bases). Germline CDR1 and CDR2: SNHLY and FYNNEI. The CDR3 extends over 14 amino acids. V was cut by 3 bases and J by 1 base, with 9 bases left in between. The CDR3 DNA is TGTGCCAGCAGTGACCAGGGCCGGAACACTGAAGCTTTCTTT. It yields the protein CASSDQGRNTEAFF. Full variable domain (rest looked up from reference TRBV2 and TRBJ1-1): EPEVTQTPSHQVTQMGQEVILRCVPISNHLYFYWYRQILGQKVEFLVSFYNNEISEKSEIFDDQFSVERPDGSNFTLKIRSTKLEDSAMYFCASSDQGRNTEAFFGQGTRLTVV.

CDR3: CASSKQGRTDTQYF. In DNA form, the CDR3 reads TGTGCCAGCAGTAAACAGGGTCGCACAGATACGCAGTATTTT. The chain links TRBV7-3 to TRBJ2-3; a possible D gene is TRBD1 (6 bases). The germline gives CDR1 SGHTA, CDR2 FQGTGA. The CDR3 length is 14 residues. V was shortened by 6 bases and J by 1 base, with 11 bases between the two germline ends.

J is TRBJ2-2 and V is TRBV3-1 (or the pseudogene TRBV3-2), with D tentatively TRBD2 (6 bases). Germline V gene sequence: CDR1 LGHDT, CDR2 YNNKEL (reference sequence). The CDR3 has 16 residues. Trimming cost V 4 bases and J 4 bases, with 16 bases left between them. CDR3 amino acids: CASSRGGGPITGELFF. The DNA of the CDR3 is TGTGCCAGCAGCCGGGGCGGAGGGCCGATCACCGGGGAGCTGTTTTTT.

This chain uses TRBV28 with TRBJ1-3, with D uncertain. V lost 5 bases, J lost 1 base, and 9 bases lay in between. The germline V gene encodes CDR1 MDHEN and CDR2 SYDVKM. The CDR3 sequence is 14 residues long. CDR3 sequence (DNA): TGTGCCAGCAGTCCCGGACTTTCTGGAAACACCATATATTTT. It is translated as CASSPGLSGNTIYF.

The count of this clone is one. The gene calls are TRBV19 and TRBJ2-1, with D maybe TRBD2 (6 bases). The CDR3 spans 16 residues. Germline V gene data show CDR1 as LNHDA and CDR2 as SQIVND (reference sequence). V lost 10 bases, J lost 0 bases, and 19 bases lay in between. CDR3 nucleotides: TGTGCCACCCTAGATAAAAGGGGAGGCTCCTACAATGAGCAGTTCTTC. As protein: CATLDKRGGSYNEQFF. Full variable domain (rest looked up from reference TRBV19 and TRBJ2-1): DGGITQSPKYLFRKEGQNVTLSCEQNLNHDAMYWYRQDPGQGLRLIYYSQIVNDFQKGDIAEGYSVSREKKESFPLTVTSAQKNPTAFYLCATLDKRGGSYNEQFFGPGTRLTVL.

This chain connects TRBV10-3 to TRBJ2-5, with D perhaps matching TRBD2 (6 bases). Germline V CDR1 and CDR2: ENHRY, SYGVKD. The CDR3 has 12 amino acids. The germline V and J ends were trimmed by 10 bases and 2 bases, with 11 bases remaining between them. The DNA of the CDR3 is TGTGCCACCCGGGACTTGCAAGAGACCCAGTACTTC. Translating it yields CATRDLQETQYF.

This clone was observed a single time. The chain carries TRBV6-5 and TRBJ1-2, with a weak D call TRBD1 (5 bases). Trimming removed 6 bases at V and 6 bases at J, with 14 bases between. The length of the CDR3 is 13 residues. The germline V gene encodes CDR1 MNHEY and CDR2 SVGAGI. The CDR3 coding sequence is TGTGCCAGCAGAGCCGAGGGGAGACATGGCTACACCTTC. Residues: CASRAEGRHGYTF.

The rearrangement uses TRBV6-4 and TRBJ1-2; D may be TRBD1 (5 bases). CDR1 is MRHNA, CDR2 SNTAGT, per germline. Trimming cost V 2 bases and J 5 bases, with 6 bases left between them. The CDR3 spans 12 residues. CDR3 protein: CASSDRGYGYTF. CDR3 sequence (DNA): TGTGCCAGCAGTGACCGGGGGTATGGCTACACCTTC.

The chain combines TRBV28 with TRBJ1-1; 7 bases align to TRBD1. Trimming cost V 2 bases and J 1 base; bases outside gene matches: 4. The CDR3 is 15 residues long. CDR1 is MDHEN, CDR2 SYDVKM, per germline. The CDR3 spells CASSLMYRGNTEAFF. CDR3 coding DNA: TGTGCCAGCAGTTTAATGTACAGGGGGAACACTGAAGCTTTCTTT.

The rearrangement uses TRBV3-1 (or the pseudogene TRBV3-2) and TRBJ1-6; a possible D gene is TRBD1 (5 bases). Trimming stripped 2 bases from V and 0 bases from J, with 8 bases between. This CDR3 has 16 residues. The V gene's germline CDR1 is LGHDT and CDR2 YNNKEL (reference sequence). CDR3 nucleotide sequence: TGTGCCAGCAGCCAAAGGGGTATCTCCTATAATTCACCCCTCCACTTT. Its translation is CASSQRGISYNSPLHF.

The V call is TRBV25-1, the J call TRBJ2-1; no reliable D call. Germline V gene lookup returns CDR1 MGHDK and CDR2 SYGVNS. The V end was cut by 3 bases, the J end by 7 bases, with 10 bases between. This CDR3 spans 13 amino acids. The CDR3 DNA is TGTGCCAGCAGTGATTTCGACGTAAATGAGCAGTTCTTC. Residues: CASSDFDVNEQFF.